This T cell receptor beta chain is from a study of glioma-infiltrating T cells. This clonotype came up a few times. Its cognate antigen is unknown. Study-wide results and limits: Gliomas, especially low-grade, showed above-expected tissue-blood divergence; non-neoplastic patients showed below. CDR3 overlap between tissue and blood was very small.

Germline V gene lookup returns CDR1 SEHNR and CDR2 FQNEAQ (reference sequence). The V and J ends lost 8 bases and 6 bases, in that order; junction bases with no gene match: 12. This CDR3 has 14 amino acids. The iRepertoire nested amplicon-rescue multiplex PCR amplified TCR alpha and beta CDR3s from RNA. Input was roughly 95-450 ng of tissue mRNA or PBMC total RNA. TCRdb recomputed calls from the multiplex PCR reads with MiXCR, one row per CDR3 protein. The table includes 150,000 or so distinct CDR3 sequences, about 39% detected once. The genes are TRBV7-9 and TRBJ1-2, with TRBD1 matching 7 bases. Sequences were obtained from glioma tissue, nonneoplastic brain tissue, or PBMCs (not recorded which). The source is a human donor with low-grade glioma or glioblastoma, undergoing nonglioma brain surgery, or in good health (not recorded which). CDR3 sequence reads: CASDESGQDNGYTF. The CDR3 DNA reads TGTGCCAGCGACGAATCCGGACAGGATAATGGCTACACCTTC.